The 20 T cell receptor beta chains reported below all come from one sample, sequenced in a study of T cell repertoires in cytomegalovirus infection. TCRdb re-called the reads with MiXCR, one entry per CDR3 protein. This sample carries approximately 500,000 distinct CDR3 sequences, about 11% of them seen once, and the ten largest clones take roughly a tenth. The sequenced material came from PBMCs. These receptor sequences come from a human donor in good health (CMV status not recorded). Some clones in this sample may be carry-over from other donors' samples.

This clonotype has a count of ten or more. CDR3 in amino acids: CASSNKREGTYEQYF. The CDR3 nucleotides are TGTGCCAGCAGTAATAAGCGGGAGGGGACCTACGAGCAGTACTTC. The V gene is TRBV7-2, the J gene TRBJ2-7; 10 positions agree with TRBD2. This CDR3 comprises 15 residues. Germline assignment: CDR1 SGHTA and CDR2 FQGNSA. V lost 6 bases, J lost 2 bases, and 7 bases stayed unmatched.

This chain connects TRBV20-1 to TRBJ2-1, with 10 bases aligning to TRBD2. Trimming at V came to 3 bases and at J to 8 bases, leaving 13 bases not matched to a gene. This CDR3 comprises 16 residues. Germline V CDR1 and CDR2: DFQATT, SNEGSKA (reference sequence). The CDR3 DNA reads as TGCAGTGCTAGTGGTCTAGCGGGAGCATCTGGCGATGAGCAGTTCTTC. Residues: CSASGLAGASGDEQFF.

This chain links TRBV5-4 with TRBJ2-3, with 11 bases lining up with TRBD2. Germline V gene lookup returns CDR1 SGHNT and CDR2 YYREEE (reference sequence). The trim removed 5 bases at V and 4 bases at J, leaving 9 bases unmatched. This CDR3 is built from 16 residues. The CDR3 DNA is TGTGCCAGCAGAGTGGATAGCGGGGGGGCCGCAGATACGCAGTATTTT. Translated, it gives CASRVDSGGAADTQYF. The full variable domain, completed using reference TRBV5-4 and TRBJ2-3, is ETGVTQSPTHLIKTRGQQVTLRCSSQSGHNTVSWYQQALGQGPQFIFQYYREEENGRGNFPPRFSGLQFPNYSSELNVNALELDDSALYLCASRVDSGGAADTQYFGPGTRLTVL.

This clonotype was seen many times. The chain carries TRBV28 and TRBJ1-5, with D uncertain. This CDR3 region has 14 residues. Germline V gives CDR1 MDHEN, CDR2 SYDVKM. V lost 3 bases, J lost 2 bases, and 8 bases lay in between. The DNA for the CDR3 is TGTGCCAGCAGTTTCCTGGGTGGCAATCAGCCCCAGCATTTT. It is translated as CASSFLGGNQPQHF.

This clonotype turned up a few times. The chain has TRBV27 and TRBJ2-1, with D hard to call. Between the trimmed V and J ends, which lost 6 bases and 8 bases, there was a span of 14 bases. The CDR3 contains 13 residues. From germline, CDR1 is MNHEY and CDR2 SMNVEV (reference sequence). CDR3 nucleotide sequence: TGTGCCAGCAGCCCCGAGAGGACGGATGAGCAGTTCTTC. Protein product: CASSPERTDEQFF.

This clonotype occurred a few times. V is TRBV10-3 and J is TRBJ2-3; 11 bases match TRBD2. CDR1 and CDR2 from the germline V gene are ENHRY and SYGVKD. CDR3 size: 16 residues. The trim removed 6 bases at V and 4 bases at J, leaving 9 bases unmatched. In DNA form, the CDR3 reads TGTGCCATCAGGGGGACTAGCGGAGCTCTTCCAGATACGCAGTATTTT. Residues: CAIRGTSGALPDTQYF.

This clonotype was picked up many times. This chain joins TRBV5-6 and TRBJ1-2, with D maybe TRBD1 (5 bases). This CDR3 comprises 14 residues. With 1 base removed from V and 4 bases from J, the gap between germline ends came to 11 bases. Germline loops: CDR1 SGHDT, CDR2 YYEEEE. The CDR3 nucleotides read TGTGCCAGCAGCTTGTCAGGGACCCTCTATGGCTACACCTTC. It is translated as CASSLSGTLYGYTF.

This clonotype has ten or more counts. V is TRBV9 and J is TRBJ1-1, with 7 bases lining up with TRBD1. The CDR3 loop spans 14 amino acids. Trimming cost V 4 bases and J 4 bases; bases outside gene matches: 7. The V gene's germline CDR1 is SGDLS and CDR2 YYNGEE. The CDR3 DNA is TGTGCCAGCAGCTCCCGTACAGGGGTCACTGAAGCTTTCTTT. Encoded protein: CASSSRTGVTEAFF.

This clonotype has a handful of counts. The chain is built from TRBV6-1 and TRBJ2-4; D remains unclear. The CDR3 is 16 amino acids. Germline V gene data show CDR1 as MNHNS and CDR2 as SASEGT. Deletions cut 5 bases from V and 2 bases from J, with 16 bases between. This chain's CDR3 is CASSKERLWPKNIQYF. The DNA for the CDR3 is TGTGCCAGCAGTAAGGAAAGGCTCTGGCCCAAAAACATTCAGTACTTC.

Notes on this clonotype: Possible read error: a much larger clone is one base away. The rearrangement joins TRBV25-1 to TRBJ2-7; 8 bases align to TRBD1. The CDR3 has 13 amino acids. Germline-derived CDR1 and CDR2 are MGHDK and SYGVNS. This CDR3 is CASIRQGNDEQNF. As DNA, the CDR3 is TGTGCCAGCATTCGACAGGGGAACGACGAGCAGAACTTC.

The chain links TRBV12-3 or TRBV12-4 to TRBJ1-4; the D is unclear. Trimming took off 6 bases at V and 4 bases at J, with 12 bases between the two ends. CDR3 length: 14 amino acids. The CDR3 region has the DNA TGTGCCAGCAGCTTCACGGCCAATAATGAAAAACTGTTTTTT. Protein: CASSFTANNEKLFF.

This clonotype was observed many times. CDR3 DNA: TGTGCCAGCAGTTTTGCGGGGGGGCCAACCGGGGAGCTGTTTTTT. The encoded protein is CASSFAGGPTGELFF. The V gene is TRBV12-3 or TRBV12-4, the J gene TRBJ2-2; 9 positions agree with TRBD2. J was trimmed by 5 bases and V by 3 bases; bases with no gene match: 4. This CDR3 is 15 amino acids long.

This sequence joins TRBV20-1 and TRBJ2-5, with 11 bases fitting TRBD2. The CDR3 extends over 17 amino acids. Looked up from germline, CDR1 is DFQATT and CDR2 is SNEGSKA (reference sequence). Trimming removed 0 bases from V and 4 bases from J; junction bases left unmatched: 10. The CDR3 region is CSARDLLVAGGGETQYF. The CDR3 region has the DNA TGCAGTGCTAGAGATCTCTTGGTAGCGGGAGGGGGAGAGACCCAGTACTTC.

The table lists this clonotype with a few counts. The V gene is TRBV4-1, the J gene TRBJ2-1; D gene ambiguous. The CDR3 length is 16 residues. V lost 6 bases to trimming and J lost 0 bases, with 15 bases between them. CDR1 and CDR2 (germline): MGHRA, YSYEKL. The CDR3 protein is CASRVTGPSSYNEQFF. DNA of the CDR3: TGCGCCAGCAGGGTGACGGGCCCTAGCTCCTACAATGAGCAGTTCTTC.

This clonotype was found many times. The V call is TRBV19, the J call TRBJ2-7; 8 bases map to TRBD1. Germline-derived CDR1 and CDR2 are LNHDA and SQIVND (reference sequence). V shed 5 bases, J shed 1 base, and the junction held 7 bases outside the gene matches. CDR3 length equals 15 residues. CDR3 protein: CASSFRDRRSYEQYF. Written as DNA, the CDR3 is TGTGCCAGTAGTTTTCGGGACAGGAGATCCTACGAGCAGTACTTC.

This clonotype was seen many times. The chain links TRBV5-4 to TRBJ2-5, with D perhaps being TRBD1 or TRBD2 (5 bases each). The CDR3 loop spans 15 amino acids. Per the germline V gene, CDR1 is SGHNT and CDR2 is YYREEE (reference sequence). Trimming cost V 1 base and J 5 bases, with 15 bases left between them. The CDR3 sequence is CASSLRDRAWETQYF. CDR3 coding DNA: TGTGCCAGCAGCTTGAGGGACCGGGCTTGGGAGACCCAGTACTTC.

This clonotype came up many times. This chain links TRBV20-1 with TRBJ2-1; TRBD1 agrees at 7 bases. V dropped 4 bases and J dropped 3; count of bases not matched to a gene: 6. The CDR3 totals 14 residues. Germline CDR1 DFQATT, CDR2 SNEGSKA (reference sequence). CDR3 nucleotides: TGCAGTGCTAAGACAGGGTTTGGCTACAATGAGCAGTTCTTC. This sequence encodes CSAKTGFGYNEQFF.

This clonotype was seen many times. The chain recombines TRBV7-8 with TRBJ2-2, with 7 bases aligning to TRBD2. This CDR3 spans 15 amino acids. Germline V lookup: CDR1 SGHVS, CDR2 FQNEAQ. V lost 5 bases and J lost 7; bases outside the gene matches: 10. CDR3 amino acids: CASSRLSGNVGELFF. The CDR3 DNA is TGTGCCAGCAGCCGGCTGAGCGGGAACGTCGGGGAGCTGTTTTTT.

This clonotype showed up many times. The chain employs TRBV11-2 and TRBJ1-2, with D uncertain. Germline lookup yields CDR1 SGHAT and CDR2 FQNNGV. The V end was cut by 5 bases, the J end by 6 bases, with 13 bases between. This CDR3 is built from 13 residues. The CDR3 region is CASSPQDGNGYTF. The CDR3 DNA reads TGTGCCAGCAGCCCCCAAGATGGTAATGGCTACACCTTC.

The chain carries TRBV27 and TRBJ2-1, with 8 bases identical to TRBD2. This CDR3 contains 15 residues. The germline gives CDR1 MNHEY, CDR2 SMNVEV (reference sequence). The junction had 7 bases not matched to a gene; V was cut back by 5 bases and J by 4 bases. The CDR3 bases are TGTGCCAGCAGTCCACCGGGACTAGGATACAATGAGCAGTTCTTC. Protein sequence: CASSPPGLGYNEQFF.